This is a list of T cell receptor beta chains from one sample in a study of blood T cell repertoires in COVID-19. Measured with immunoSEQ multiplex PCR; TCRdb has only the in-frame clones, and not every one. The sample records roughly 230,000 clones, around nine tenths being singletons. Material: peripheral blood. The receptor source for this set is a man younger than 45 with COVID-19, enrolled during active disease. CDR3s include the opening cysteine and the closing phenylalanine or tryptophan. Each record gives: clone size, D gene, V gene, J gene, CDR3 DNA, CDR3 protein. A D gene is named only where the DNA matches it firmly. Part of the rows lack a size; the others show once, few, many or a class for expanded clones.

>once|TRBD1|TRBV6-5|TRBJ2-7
TGTGCCAGCAGTCACGGGGGACAGGCCTACGAGCAGTACTTC
CASSHGGQAYEQYF
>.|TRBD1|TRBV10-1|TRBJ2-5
TGCGCCAGCAGTGAGTCGGGACAGGGGAAAGGGACCCAGTACTTC
CASSESGQGKGTQYF
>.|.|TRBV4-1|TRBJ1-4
TGCGCCAGCAGCCGTCTTGCAACTAATGAAAAACTGTTTTTT
CASSRLATNEKLFF
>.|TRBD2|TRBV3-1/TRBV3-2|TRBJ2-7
TGTGCCAGCAGCCAGCTGACTAGCAGAGTAAGCTCCTACGAGCAGTACTTC
CASSQLTSRVSSYEQYF
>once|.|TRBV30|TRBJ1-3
TGTGCCTGGAGTTGGGGGGGAAGCTCTGGAAACACCATATATTTT
CAWSWGGSSGNTIYF
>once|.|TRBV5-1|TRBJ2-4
TGCGCCAGCAGCTTGAGGCAGGGGCAAAACATTCAGTACTTC
CASSLRQGQNIQYF
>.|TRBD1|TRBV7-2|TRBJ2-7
TGTGCCAGCAGCTCTCGGCTGGGACAGGGGGGCTACGAGCAGTACTTC
CASSSRLGQGGYEQYF
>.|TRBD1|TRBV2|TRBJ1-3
TGTGCCAGCAGTGACTCCCCGACAGGGAACGGAAACACCATATATTTT
CASSDSPTGNGNTIYF
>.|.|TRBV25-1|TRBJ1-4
TGTGCCAGCAGTGATAGCGGGTTAGCTAATGAAAAACTGTTTTTT
CASSDSGLANEKLFF
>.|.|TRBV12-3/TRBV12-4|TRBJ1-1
TGTGCCAGCAGTTTTACACAGAACACTGAAGCTTTCTTT
CASSFTQNTEAFF
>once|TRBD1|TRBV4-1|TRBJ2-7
TGCGCCAGCAGCCCAGGCGGCAGGGGGCGACTAGGGGAGCAGTACTTC
CASSPGGRGRLGEQYF
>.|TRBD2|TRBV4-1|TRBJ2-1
TGCGCCAGCAGCCAAGATCGGTTAGCGGGGGACTACAATGAGCAGTTCTTC
CASSQDRLAGDYNEQFF
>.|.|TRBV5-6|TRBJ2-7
TGTGCCAGCAGCTTGGGAAGGGGGACTATGGAGCAGTACTTC
CASSLGRGTMEQYF
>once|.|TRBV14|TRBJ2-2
TGTGCCAGCAGCCAAGATCAGGCCGGGGAGCTGTTTTTT
CASSQDQAGELFF
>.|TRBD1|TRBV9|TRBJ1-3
TGTGCCAGCAGCGTGAGGGGACAGTTCTCTGGAAACACCATATATTTT
CASSVRGQFSGNTIYF
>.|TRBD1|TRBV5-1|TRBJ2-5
TGCGCCAGCAGCGCTAACCTCGTAGGGCAGGGGGCAGAGACCCAGTACTTC
CASSANLVGQGAETQYF
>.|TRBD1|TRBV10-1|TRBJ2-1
TGCGCCAGCAGTGAGTCATCAGGGGGTGTTTTCTCCTACAATGAGCAGTTCTTC
CASSESSGGVFSYNEQFF
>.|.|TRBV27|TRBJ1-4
TGTGCCAGCAGTTTATCCGGGTGGAATGAAAAACTGTTTTTT
CASSLSGWNEKLFF
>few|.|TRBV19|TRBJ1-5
TGTGCCAGTAGCGGGAGTAGCAATCAGCCCCAGCATTTT
CASSGSSNQPQHF